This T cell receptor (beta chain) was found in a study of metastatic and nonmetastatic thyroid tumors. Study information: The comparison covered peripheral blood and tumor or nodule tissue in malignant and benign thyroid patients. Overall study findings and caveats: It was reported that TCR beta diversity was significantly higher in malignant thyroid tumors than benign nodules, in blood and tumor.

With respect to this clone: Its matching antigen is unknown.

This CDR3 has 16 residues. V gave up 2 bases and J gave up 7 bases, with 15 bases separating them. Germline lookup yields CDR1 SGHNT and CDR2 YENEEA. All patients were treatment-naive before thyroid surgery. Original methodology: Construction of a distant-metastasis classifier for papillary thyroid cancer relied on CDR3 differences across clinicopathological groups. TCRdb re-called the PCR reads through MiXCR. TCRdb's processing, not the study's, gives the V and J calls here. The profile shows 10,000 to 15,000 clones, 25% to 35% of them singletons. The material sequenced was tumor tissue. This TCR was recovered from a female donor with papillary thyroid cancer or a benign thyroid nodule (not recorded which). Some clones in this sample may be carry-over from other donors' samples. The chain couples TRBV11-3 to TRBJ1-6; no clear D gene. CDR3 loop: CASSLRMGFSNSPLHF. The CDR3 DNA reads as TGTGCCAGCAGCTTAAGGATGGGCTTTTCCAATTCACCCCTCCACTTT.